The present entry profiles one T cell receptor beta chain with its context. Regarding time point: after dendritic cell vaccination, including at tumor progression/relapse. This sample is drawn from a study of glioma-infiltrating T cells after dendritic cell vaccination. The primer mix had 60 V beta and 13 J beta primers. Measured with immunoSEQ multiplex PCR; TCRdb has only the in-frame clones, and not every one. The sample yields 75,000 to 95,000 clones, 87% seen once. CDR1 is SGHAT and CDR2 is FQNNGV in the germline V gene. Trimming took 3 bases from V and 1 from J; bases not matched to a gene: 3. The CDR3 contains 14 residues.

This chain uses TRBV11-2 with TRBJ2-7, with TRBD2 matching 7 bases. Sequencing was performed on blood, taken after dendritic cell vaccination. This clonotype was sampled from a human donor with glioblastoma. CDR3 DNA sequence: TGTGCCAGCAGCTTTGGGACTATTTCCTACGAGCAGTACTTC. It encodes CASSFGTISYEQYF.